The clone carrying this T cell receptor beta chain was detected only a few times. Its antigen is not identified. This entry belongs to a study of identical twins. Study-level findings and limits: Models underestimated out-of-frame TCR alpha sharing in monozygotic twins. Twins' excess sharing was less marked for out-of-frame beta sequences. Diverse VJ usage suggested most zero-insertion clonotypes were not invariant T cells.

TCRdb fed the 5' RACE reads into MiXCR, producing one record per CDR3 protein. The sample consists of fewer than 250,000 distinct CDR3 sequences, around 6.8% of them appearing once. In germline, CDR1 is SEHNR, CDR2 FQNEAQ (reference sequence). The CDR3 length is 14 residues. V shed 5 bases and J shed 6 bases, with 17 bases lying between them. The same specimen was also included in a second study, on yellow fever vaccine responses in identical twins. This second report adds: As reported, the vaccine T cell response of twins seemed partly convergent and partly personalized.

The clonotype was recovered from a woman in her late teens or twenties in good health. The chain combines TRBV7-9 with TRBJ2-7, with D possibly matching TRBD2 (6 bases). The sample consisted of memory (CD45RO+) T cells sorted from blood. DNA for the CDR3: TGTGCCAGCAGCCCGGGACTCCCTGCCGGCGAGCAGTACTTC. Translation: CASSPGLPAGEQYF.